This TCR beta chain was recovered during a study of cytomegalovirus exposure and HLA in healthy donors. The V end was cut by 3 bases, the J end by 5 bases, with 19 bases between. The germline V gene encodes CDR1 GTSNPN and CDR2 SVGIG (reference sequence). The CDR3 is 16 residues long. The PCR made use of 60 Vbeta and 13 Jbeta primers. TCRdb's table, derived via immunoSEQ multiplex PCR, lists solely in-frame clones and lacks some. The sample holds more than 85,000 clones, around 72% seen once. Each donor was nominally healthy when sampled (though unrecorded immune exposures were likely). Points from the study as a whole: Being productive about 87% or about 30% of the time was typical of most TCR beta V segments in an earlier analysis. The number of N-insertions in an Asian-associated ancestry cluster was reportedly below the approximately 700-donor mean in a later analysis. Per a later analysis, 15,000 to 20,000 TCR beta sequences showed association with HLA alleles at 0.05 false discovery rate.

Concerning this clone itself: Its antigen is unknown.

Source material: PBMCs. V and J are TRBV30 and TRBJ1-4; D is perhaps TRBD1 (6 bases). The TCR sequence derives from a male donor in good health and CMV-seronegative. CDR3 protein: CAWSPIGGGGNEKLFF. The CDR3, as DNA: TGTGCCTGGAGCCCCATCGGGGGAGGGGGAAATGAAAAACTGTTTTTT.